This TCR beta chain was sequenced for a study of cytomegalovirus exposure and HLA in healthy donors. V lost 8 bases and J 2 bases, leaving 22 bases between the germline ends. The germline CDR1 and CDR2 sequences are LNHDA and SQIVND (reference sequence). The CDR3 loop spans 18 amino acids. Primers: 60 Vbeta forward and 13 Jbeta reverse. Clones were sequenced by immunoSEQ multiplex PCR, and TCRdb holds only the in-frame ones, with some missing. This sample's table has some 64,000 clones. This chain joins TRBV19 and TRBJ2-6; possible D gene TRBD2, 5 bases. The receptor was derived from a woman aged 25-40 years in good health and CMV-seronegative. The specimen sequenced was PBMCs. The CDR3 here is CASLDPGSGKTGANVLTF. The CDR3 DNA sequence: TGTGCCAGTCTAGACCCGGGATCCGGGAAGACTGGGGCCAACGTCCTGACTTTC.